The clone carrying this T cell receptor (beta chain) was recorded once. Its antigen is unidentified. The junction departs from the called germline gene at one end, perhaps through a read error. These data are taken from a study of tumor and adjacent non-tumor tissue in lung cancer. A modified ARM-PCR protocol with three rounds of nested PCR amplified TCRbeta. TCRdb processed the multiplex PCR reads anew with MiXCR; each CDR3 protein has one entry. Of 75,000 to 95,000 distinct CDR3 sequences in the sample, around 82% were seen once. This sample's RNA came from whole unsorted tissue. Distant lung tissue was collected more than 3 cm away from the tumor edge. The length of the CDR3 is 15 residues. Germline loops: CDR1 DFQATT, CDR2 SNEGSKA (reference sequence). Whole-study results and caveats: Top 100 clones took a larger repertoire share in normal lung. Tumor tissue had significantly higher TCR diversity than normal lung. Patients with more diverse tumor TCRs had worse survival.

This TCR came from a woman aged 45-65 years with non-small cell lung cancer. The chain employs TRBV20-1 and TRBJ2-1; 14 bases are shared with TRBD2. Sequencing input: distant non-tumor lung tissue. The CDR3 sequence: CSAGLAGGSYNEKFF. For the CDR3, the DNA is TGCAGTGCTGGACTAGCGGGAGGCTCCTACAATGAGAAGTTCTTC.